These T cell receptor beta chains were read from a single sample in a study of blood T cells in healthy people across ages. TCRdb reprocessed the 5' RACE reads with MiXCR, giving one entry per CDR3 protein. Found here are fewer than 800,000 distinct CDR3 sequences, roughly 21% of them singletons; the top ten hold more than 3%. The sequenced material came from blood. Receptor source: a man between 65 and 80 years old in good health. Both conserved end residues are part of each CDR3. D genes are given only for firm matches. Where a row states a size, it is once, few, many or the class of an expanded clone; other rows omit it.

D	size	J	V	DNA	CDR3
-	-	TRBJ2-5	TRBV18	TGTGCCAGCTCACCACAGGCCGGGGGGCCAGAGACCCAGTACTTC	CASSPQAGGPETQYF
TRBD1	few	TRBJ1-1	TRBV20-1	TGCAGTGTTTTGGACAGGTTAACTTCTGAAGCTTTCTTT	CSVLDRLTSEAFF
-	many	TRBJ2-7	TRBV20-1	TGCAGTGCTAGAGATATTAGATCCTACGAGCAGTACTTC	CSARDIRSYEQYF
TRBD2	many	TRBJ2-3	TRBV9	TGTGCCAGCAGCGTAGAGGCTAGCGGGAGGGATACGCAGTATTTT	CASSVEASGRDTQYF
TRBD2	-	TRBJ2-3	TRBV12-3/TRBV12-4	TGTGCCAGCAGTTCGACTAGCGGGATAGCAGATACGCAGTATTTT	CASSSTSGIADTQYF
TRBD2	few	TRBJ2-2	TRBV10-3	TGTGCCATCAGTGTTAGCGGGAGTGAGACCGGGGAGCTGTTTTTT	CAISVSGSETGELFF
TRBD1	many	TRBJ1-2	TRBV20-1	TGCAGTGCCAGTGGGACAGGGTTGGATGGCTACACCTTC	CSASGTGLDGYTF
-	few	TRBJ1-4	TRBV20-1	TGCAGTGCTGGGGAGGGGGAACTGTTTTTT	CSAGEGELFF
-	-	TRBJ2-7	TRBV6-6	TGTGCCAGCATCCGTGACCCCAGCTCCTACGAGCAGTACTTC	CASIRDPSSYEQYF
-	few	TRBJ2-2	TRBV29-1	TGCAGCGTTGAAGAAGGACACCACACCGGGGAGCTGTTTTTT	CSVEEGHHTGELFF
TRBD1	few	TRBJ1-1	TRBV20-1	TGCAGTGCATACGAATTTAAAACGGGACAGCAGAACACTGAAGCTTTCTTT	CSAYEFKTGQQNTEAFF
-	few	TRBJ2-7	TRBV28	TGTGCCAGCAGTTCGGACCTCTACGAGCAGTACTTC	CASSSDLYEQYF
-	-	TRBJ1-3	TRBV18	TGTGCCACCCCGGGAAACACCATATATTTT	CATPGNTIYF
TRBD2	-	TRBJ2-7	TRBV12-3/TRBV12-4	TGTGCCAGCAGCCCGGGGGGTAGAGCGCTGAGCTCCTACGAGCAGTACTTC	CASSPGGRALSSYEQYF
TRBD1	-	TRBJ1-6	TRBV6-5	TGTGCCAGCAGTTACACACGTCCCGGGACAGGGGTGCCCCTCCACTTT	CASSYTRPGTGVPLHF
-	-	TRBJ1-2	TRBV10-3	TGTGCCATCAGTGAGTCGAAATCGTCCGGGGGCGCAAACTATGGCTACACCTTC	CAISESKSSGGANYGYTF
TRBD1	few	TRBJ2-4	TRBV10-3	TGTGCCGTCAGGGGGCTAGGCAACATTCAGTACTTC	CAVRGLGNIQYF
TRBD1	-	TRBJ2-6	TRBV2	TGTGCCAGCAGGAACAGGGGGCTTGGGGCCAACGTCCTGACTTTC	CASRNRGLGANVLTF
-	many	TRBJ2-5	TRBV2	TGTGCCAGCAGTGAAGATGTAGTCAGGGAGACCCAGTACTTC	CASSEDVVRETQYF
TRBD1	once	TRBJ2-1	TRBV3-1	TGCGCCAGCAGCCTTATTATTCGGACAGGCGGCAATGAGCAGTTCTTC	CASSLIIRTGGNEQFF
-	-	TRBJ1-5	TRBV20-1	TGCAGTGCTAGCATTACCGGGGGGACTGAGCCCCAGCATTTT	CSASITGGTEPQHF
-	few	TRBJ2-7	TRBV7-2	TGTGCCAGCAGCTTAGATGGTGCCCCTGAGCAGTACTTC	CASSLDGAPEQYF
TRBD2	many	TRBJ2-5	TRBV29-1	TGCAGCGGCGGACTAGCGGGAGTTGAAAAGACCCAGTACTTC	CSGGLAGVEKTQYF
TRBD1	few	TRBJ1-5	TRBV7-9	TGTGCCAGCAGCACCGACAGGGGCGGACAGCCCCAGCATTTT	CASSTDRGGQPQHF
TRBD1	-	TRBJ2-7	TRBV11-2	TGTGCCAGCAGCCCAAGTCCAGGGGGCCACGAGCAGTACTTC	CASSPSPGGHEQYF
TRBD2	few	TRBJ2-5	TRBV5-1	TGCGCCGGCAGCACCGGACTAGGACAAGAGACCCAGTACTTC	CAGSTGLGQETQYF
-	-	TRBJ2-5	TRBV9	TGTGCCAGCAGCGTAGGCAGGGCCCAAGAGACCCAGTACTTC	CASSVGRAQETQYF
-	-	TRBJ2-2	TRBV27	TGTGCCAGCACCGACGGGCCGGCTCTCACCGGGGAGCTGTTTTTT	CASTDGPALTGELFF
-	-	TRBJ2-7	TRBV5-1	TGCGCCAGCAGCTTGGATCCAAACAGGGAGAAGTACGAGCAGTACTTC	CASSLDPNREKYEQYF
-	few	TRBJ1-1	TRBV15	TGTGCCACGCAAGAGGGCCCAGGAGGGAACACTGAAGCTTTCTTT	CATQEGPGGNTEAFF
TRBD2	-	TRBJ2-3	TRBV28	TGTGCCAGCAGTTCCGCGGGACTAGCGGGAAAAGATACGCAGTATTTT	CASSSAGLAGKDTQYF
TRBD1	few	TRBJ1-1	TRBV28	TGTGCCAGCAGTTTGGAGGAGGGACAGGGGATGAACACTGAAGCTTTCTTT	CASSLEEGQGMNTEAFF
TRBD1	few	TRBJ1-2	TRBV11-2	TGTGCCAGCAGATTTACAGGGGCACTCGACTATGGCTACACCTTC	CASRFTGALDYGYTF
TRBD2	-	TRBJ2-1	TRBV20-1	TGCAGTGCTACTAGCGGGAGCGATGAGCAGTTCTTC	CSATSGSDEQFF
-	many	TRBJ2-7	TRBV20-1	TGCAGTGCTAGAGATCTACGCCGGGTGGAACGGTTGGAGCAGTACTTC	CSARDLRRVERLEQYF
-	-	TRBJ2-1	TRBV5-1	TGCGCCAGCAGCTTGGAGCAAAATGAGCAGTTCTTC	CASSLEQNEQFF